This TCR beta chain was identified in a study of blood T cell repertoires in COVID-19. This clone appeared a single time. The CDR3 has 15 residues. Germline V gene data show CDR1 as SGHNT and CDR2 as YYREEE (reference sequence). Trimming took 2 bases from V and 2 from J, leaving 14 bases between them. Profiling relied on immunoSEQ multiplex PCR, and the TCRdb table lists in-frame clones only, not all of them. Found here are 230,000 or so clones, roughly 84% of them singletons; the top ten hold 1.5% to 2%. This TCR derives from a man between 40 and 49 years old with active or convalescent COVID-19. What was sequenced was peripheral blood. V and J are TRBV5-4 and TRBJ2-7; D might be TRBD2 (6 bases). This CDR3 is CASSFGPGDPYEQYF. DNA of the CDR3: TGTGCCAGCAGCTTTGGGCCGGGGGACCCCTACGAGCAGTACTTC.